The sequence of this T cell receptor beta chain was determined in a study of cytomegalovirus exposure and HLA in healthy donors. The CDR3 is made up of 15 amino acids. Trimming removed 2 bases from V and 2 bases from J, with 13 bases in between. Germline-derived CDR1 and CDR2 are LGHNA and YNFKEQ. The PCR used 60 Vbeta and 13 Jbeta primers. TCRdb keeps only in-frame clones here, not all; method: immunoSEQ multiplex PCR. The sample holds fewer than 300,000 clones, around 86% seen once. This clonotype originated in a man aged 40-55 years in good health and CMV-seropositive. Sequenced material: PBMCs. This rearrangement joins TRBV4-2 to TRBJ2-7, with a tentative D call TRBD1 (6 bases). This chain's CDR3 is CASSQTRGGPYEQYF. The CDR3 nucleotides are TGTGCCAGCAGCCAAACGAGAGGGGGACCCTACGAGCAGTACTTC.